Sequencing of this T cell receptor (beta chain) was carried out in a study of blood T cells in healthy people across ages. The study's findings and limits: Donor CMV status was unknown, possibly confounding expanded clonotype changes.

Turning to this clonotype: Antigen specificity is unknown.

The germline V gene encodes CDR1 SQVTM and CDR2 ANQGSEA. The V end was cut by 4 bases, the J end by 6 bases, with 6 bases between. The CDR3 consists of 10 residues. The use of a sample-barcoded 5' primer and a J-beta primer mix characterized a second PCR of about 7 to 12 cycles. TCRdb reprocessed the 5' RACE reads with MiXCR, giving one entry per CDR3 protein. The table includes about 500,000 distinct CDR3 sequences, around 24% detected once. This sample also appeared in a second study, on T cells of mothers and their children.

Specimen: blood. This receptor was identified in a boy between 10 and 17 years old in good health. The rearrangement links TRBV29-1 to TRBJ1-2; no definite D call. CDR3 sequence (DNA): TGCAGCGTTGTCACCGATGGCTACACCTTC. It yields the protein CSVVTDGYTF.